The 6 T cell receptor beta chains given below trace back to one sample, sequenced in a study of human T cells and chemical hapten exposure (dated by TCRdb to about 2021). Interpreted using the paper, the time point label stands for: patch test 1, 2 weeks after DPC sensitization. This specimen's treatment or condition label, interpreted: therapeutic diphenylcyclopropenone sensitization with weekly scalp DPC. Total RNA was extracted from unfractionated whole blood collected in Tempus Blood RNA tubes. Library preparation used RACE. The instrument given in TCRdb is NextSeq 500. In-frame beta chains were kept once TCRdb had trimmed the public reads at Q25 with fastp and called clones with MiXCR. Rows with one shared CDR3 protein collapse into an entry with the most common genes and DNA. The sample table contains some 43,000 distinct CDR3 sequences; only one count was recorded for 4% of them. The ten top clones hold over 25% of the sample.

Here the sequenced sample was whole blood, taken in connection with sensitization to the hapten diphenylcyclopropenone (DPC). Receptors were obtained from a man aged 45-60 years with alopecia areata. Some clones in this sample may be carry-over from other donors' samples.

CDR3 protein: CASRLAENTGELFF. The CDR3 DNA is TGTGCCAGTAGACTAGCGGAGAACACCGGGGAGCTGTTTTTT. The rearrangement joins TRBV12-3 or TRBV12-4 to TRBJ2-2; 9 nucleotides align to TRBD2. The V segment lost 9 bases and the J segment 1 base; nucleotides outside the gene matches: 3. This CDR3 has 14 residues.

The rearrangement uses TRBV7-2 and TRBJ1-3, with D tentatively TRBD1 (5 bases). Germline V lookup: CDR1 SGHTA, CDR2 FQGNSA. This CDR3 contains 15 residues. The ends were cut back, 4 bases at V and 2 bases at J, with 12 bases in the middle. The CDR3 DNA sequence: TGTGCCAGCAGCTCGGGACTAGGGGCTGGAAACACCATATATTTT. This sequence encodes CASSSGLGAGNTIYF.

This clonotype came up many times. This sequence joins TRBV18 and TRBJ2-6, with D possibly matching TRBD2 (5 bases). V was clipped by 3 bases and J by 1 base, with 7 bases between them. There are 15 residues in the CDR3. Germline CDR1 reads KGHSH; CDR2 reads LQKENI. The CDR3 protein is CASSPTGSGANVLTF. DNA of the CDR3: TGTGCCAGCTCACCGACGGGGTCTGGGGCCAACGTCCTGACTTTC.

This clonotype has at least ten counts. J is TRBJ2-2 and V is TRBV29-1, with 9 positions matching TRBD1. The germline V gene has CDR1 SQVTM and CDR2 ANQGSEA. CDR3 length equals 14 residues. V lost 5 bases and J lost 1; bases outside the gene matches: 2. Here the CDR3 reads CSVLGQGNTGELFF. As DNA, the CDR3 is TGCAGCGTTCTGGGACAGGGGAACACCGGGGAGCTGTTTTTT.

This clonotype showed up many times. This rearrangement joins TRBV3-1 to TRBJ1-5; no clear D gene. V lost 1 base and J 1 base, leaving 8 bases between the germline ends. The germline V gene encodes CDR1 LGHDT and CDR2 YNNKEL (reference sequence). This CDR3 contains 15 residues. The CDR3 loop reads CASSQGFGSNQPQHF. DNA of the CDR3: TGTGCCAGCAGCCAAGGTTTCGGCAGCAATCAGCCCCAGCATTTT.

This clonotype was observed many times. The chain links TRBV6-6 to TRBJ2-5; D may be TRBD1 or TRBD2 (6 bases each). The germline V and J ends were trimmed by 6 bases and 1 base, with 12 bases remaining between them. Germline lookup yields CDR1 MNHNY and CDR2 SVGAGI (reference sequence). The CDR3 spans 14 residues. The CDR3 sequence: CASSKQGLQETQYF. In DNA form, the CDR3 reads TGTGCCAGCAGCAAACAGGGACTCCAAGAGACCCAGTACTTC.